This passage covers 25 T cell receptor beta chains from one sample sequenced in a study of blood T cell repertoires in COVID-19. Sequenced by immunoSEQ multiplex PCR; TCRdb stores in-frame clones only, minus some. Among 200,000 to 250,000 clones listed, about 87% were seen once. What was sequenced was PBMCs or T cells enriched from blood (not recorded which). These TCRs come from a man in his late teens or twenties with acute COVID-19.

The CDR3 DNA is TGTGCCAGCAGTTATCGGGGACAGGCCTATGGCTACACCTTC. Translation: CASSYRGQAYGYTF. V and J are TRBV6-5 and TRBJ1-2, with 8 bases that match TRBD1. Germline V gene sequence: CDR1 MNHEY, CDR2 SVGAGI. The CDR3 contains 14 residues. V dropped 3 bases and J dropped 4; count of bases not matched to a gene: 4.

V usage is TRBV7-3 and J usage is TRBJ2-1; 8 bases agree with TRBD2. The CDR3 extends over 14 amino acids. Unmatched junction bases numbered 10, after V lost 5 bases and J lost 10 bases. The germline V gene encodes CDR1 SGHTA and CDR2 FQGTGA. The CDR3 sequence is CASSLGLAGGEQFF. CDR3 DNA: TGTGCCAGCAGCCTCGGGCTAGCGGGTGGGGAGCAGTTCTTC.

This clone has more than one count but fewer than ten. The rearrangement links TRBV28 to TRBJ1-6; 10 positions agree with TRBD1. Losses at the gene ends were 7 bases for V and 6 bases for J; bases not matched to a gene: 18. Germline CDR1 and CDR2: MDHEN and SYDVKM. CDR3 length: 19 residues. The CDR3: CASTGPGQGLLRGNSPLHF. The CDR3 bases are TGTGCCAGCACTGGGCCGGGACAGGGGCTTCTAAGGGGTAATTCACCCCTCCACTTT.

This rearrangement joins TRBV29-1 to TRBJ2-1; 7 positions match TRBD2. This CDR3 comprises 12 residues. Germline lookup yields CDR1 SQVTM and CDR2 ANQGSEA. J was trimmed by 9 bases and V by 0 bases; bases with no gene match: 2. CDR3 sequence (DNA): TGCAGCGTTGAAGAGGGGGGGTCTGAGCAGTTCTTC. Translation: CSVEEGGSEQFF.

The genes are TRBV11-3 and TRBJ2-7; 11 nucleotides line up with TRBD1. V shed 4 bases and J 2 bases; nucleotides not matched to a gene: 4. CDR1 and CDR2 (germline): SGHNT, YENEEA. The CDR3 runs to 15 residues. The CDR3 region is CASSYPGQGAYEQYF. CDR3 sequence (DNA): TGTGCCAGCAGCTACCCGGGACAGGGGGCCTACGAGCAGTACTTC.

This clone was seen more than once but under ten times. The chain is built from TRBV4-1 and TRBJ2-7, with 7 bases lining up with TRBD1. The V gene end was trimmed by 6 bases and the J gene end by 3 bases; junction bases not matched to a gene: 8. The CDR3 totals 14 residues. Germline CDR1 reads MGHRA; CDR2 reads YSYEKL. CDR3 DNA: TGCGCCAGCAGTCCCGGGACAGACTACTACGAGCAGTACTTC. Amino acids: CASSPGTDYYEQYF.

The chain joins TRBV28 to TRBJ1-1; 7 nucleotides align to TRBD1. Trimming removed 4 bases from V and 2 bases from J; junction bases left unmatched: 7. The germline V gene has CDR1 MDHEN and CDR2 SYDVKM. The CDR3 is 15 residues long. Written as DNA, the CDR3 is TGTGCCAGCAGTTCCCACGGACAGGACAACACTGAAGCTTTCTTT. Its translation is CASSSHGQDNTEAFF.

This chain links TRBV27 with TRBJ2-1; D possibly corresponds to TRBD1 (6 bases). Deletions cut 4 bases from V and 8 bases from J, with 9 bases between. The CDR3 spans 12 residues. Germline CDR1 reads MNHEY; CDR2 reads SMNVEV (reference sequence). CDR3: CASSWAGDEQFF. The CDR3, as DNA: TGTGCCAGCAGTTGGGCAGGGGATGAGCAGTTCTTC.

This chain joins TRBV2 and TRBJ1-1; 8 positions agree with TRBD1. The CDR3 is 15 amino acids. V shed 5 bases and J 0 bases; nucleotides not matched to a gene: 5. Germline-derived CDR1 and CDR2 are SNHLY and FYNNEI. In DNA form, the CDR3 reads TGTGCCAGCAGTCCGCAGGGGGCGGTGAACACTGAAGCTTTCTTT. It yields the protein CASSPQGAVNTEAFF. The entire variable domain, with the rest obtained from reference TRBV2 and TRBJ1-1, is as follows: EPEVTQTPSHQVTQMGQEVILRCVPISNHLYFYWYRQILGQKVEFLVSFYNNEISEKSEIFDDQFSVERPDGSNFTLKIRSTKLEDSAMYFCASSPQGAVNTEAFFGQGTRLTVV.

The gene calls are TRBV19 and TRBJ2-3; 11 nucleotides agree with TRBD1. Per the germline V gene, CDR1 is LNHDA and CDR2 is SQIVND (reference sequence). V shed 6 bases, J shed 4 bases, and the junction held 15 bases outside the gene matches. This CDR3 is 18 amino acids long. The CDR3 nucleotides read TGTGCCAGTAGCCCGGTTTTATGGACAGGGGGCTTGGCAGATACGCAGTATTTT. Translation: CASSPVLWTGGLADTQYF.

The chain is built from TRBV19 and TRBJ1-1, with TRBD1 matching 10 bases. V shed 5 bases and J 1 base; nucleotides not matched to a gene: 16. CDR1 is LNHDA and CDR2 is SQIVND in the germline V gene (reference sequence). The CDR3 length is 19 residues. Written as DNA, the CDR3 is TGTGCCAGTAGTTCGCCGCGACAGGGGGCGTTTCCCACGAACACTGAAGCTTTCTTT. It specifies CASSSPRQGAFPTNTEAFF.

The CDR3 loop reads CAWSVRGTNTGELFF. Here the CDR3 DNA reads TGTGCCTGGAGTGTACGAGGCACGAACACCGGGGAGCTGTTTTTT. V is TRBV30 and J is TRBJ2-2; D ambiguous. Germline V gene lookup returns CDR1 GTSNPN and CDR2 SVGIG (reference sequence). The CDR3 has 15 amino acids. Between the trimmed V and J ends, which lost 0 bases and 0 bases, there was a span of 8 bases. The whole variable domain, filled in from reference TRBV30 and TRBJ2-2, reads SQTIHQWPATLVQPVGSPLSLECTVEGTSNPNLYWYRQAAGRGLQLLFYSVGIGQISSEVPQNLSASRPQDRQFILSSKKLLLSDSGFYLCAWSVRGTNTGELFFGEGSRLTVL.

The chain is built from TRBV10-3 and TRBJ2-5, with TRBD2 identical over 7 bases. The CDR3 has 17 residues. V gave up 3 bases and J gave up 0 bases; unmatched junction bases: 10. Looked up from germline, CDR1 is ENHRY and CDR2 is SYGVKD. CDR3 region: CAISDKKGGSDQETQYF. In DNA form, the CDR3 reads TGTGCCATCAGTGATAAGAAGGGCGGGAGCGACCAAGAGACCCAGTACTTC.

The chain uses TRBV9 and TRBJ2-1; no clear D gene. Trimming stripped 2 bases from V and 3 bases from J, with 6 bases between. Per the germline V gene, CDR1 is SGDLS and CDR2 is YYNGEE. The CDR3 sequence is 13 residues long. The CDR3 DNA is TGTGCCAGCAGCGTTAGAGGCTACAATGAGCAGTTCTTC. Translated, it gives CASSVRGYNEQFF.

This clone was seen once. The V call is TRBV19, the J call TRBJ2-3; 10 bases are shared with TRBD2. V lost 6 bases, J lost 4 bases, and 4 bases stayed unmatched. Germline CDR1 and CDR2: LNHDA and SQIVND (reference sequence). The CDR3 contains 14 residues. The CDR3 is CASSSSGSSDTQYF. The CDR3 DNA reads as TGTGCCAGTAGCTCTAGCGGGAGTTCAGATACGCAGTATTTT.

The chain recombines TRBV28 with TRBJ1-1; D unclear. The V end was cut by 6 bases, the J end by 5 bases, with 10 bases between. Germline lookup yields CDR1 MDHEN and CDR2 SYDVKM. The CDR3 loop spans 12 amino acids. This chain's CDR3 is CASRDPGTEAFF. The CDR3 bases are TGTGCCAGCAGAGACCCGGGGACTGAAGCTTTCTTT.

CDR3 region: CASSLVGGRGVEEQYF. CDR3 coding DNA: TGTGCCAGCAGTTTGGTGGGCGGGAGAGGGGTCGAGGAGCAGTACTTC. The rearrangement links TRBV28 to TRBJ2-7; 7 nucleotides agree with TRBD2. V lost 3 bases, J lost 7 bases, and 15 bases stayed unmatched. The CDR3 sequence is 16 residues long. The germline V gene encodes CDR1 MDHEN and CDR2 SYDVKM.

The chain joins TRBV30 to TRBJ2-5; D gene ambiguous. Trimming left V 1 base short and J 5 bases short, with 5 bases between. The CDR3 has 11 amino acids. In germline, CDR1 is GTSNPN, CDR2 SVGIG (reference sequence). This CDR3 reads CAWSASETQYF. CDR3 in DNA: TGTGCCTGGAGTGCGAGTGAGACCCAGTACTTC.

The rearrangement uses TRBV7-2 and TRBJ2-1, with 7 bases that match TRBD2. The CDR3 extends over 17 amino acids. Germline CDR1 is SGHTA and CDR2 is FQGNSA. V gave up 1 base and J gave up 1 base; unmatched junction bases: 7. The CDR3 DNA reads TGTGCCAGCAGCTTAGTCATCGGGGGGTATTCCTACAATGAGCAGTTCTTC. Translating gives CASSLVIGGYSYNEQFF.

The table lists this clone with many counts. This sequence joins TRBV4-2 and TRBJ2-3; TRBD1 matches 7 bases. The CDR3 has 17 amino acids. V lost 0 bases and J lost 2; bases outside the gene matches: 8. CDR1 and CDR2 from the germline V gene are LGHNA and YNFKEQ. CDR3 sequence (DNA): TGTGCCAGCAGCCAAGAGGGATGGGACAGTTACACAGATACGCAGTATTTT. This sequence encodes CASSQEGWDSYTDTQYF.

The rearrangement uses TRBV6-5 and TRBJ1-1; perhaps TRBD1 as D (5 bases). Germline V gene data show CDR1 as MNHEY and CDR2 as SVGAGI. V was pared by 6 bases and J by 4 bases, with 12 bases between. The CDR3 has 13 amino acids. The CDR3 loop is CASSRPRATEAFF. The CDR3 region has the DNA TGTGCCAGCAGCCGTCCCAGGGCCACTGAAGCTTTCTTT.

The rearrangement uses TRBV4-2 and TRBJ2-7; D may be TRBD1 (7 bases). Looked up from germline, CDR1 is LGHNA and CDR2 is YNFKEQ. Trimming took 0 bases from V and 8 from J, leaving 17 bases between them. This CDR3 is 15 amino acids long. The CDR3: CASSQEGGDSSQQYF. CDR3 nucleotide sequence: TGTGCCAGCAGCCAAGAAGGCGGGGACAGCTCTCAGCAGTACTTC.

The chain uses TRBV25-1 and TRBJ2-7; 7 positions match TRBD2. Trimming cost V 5 bases and J 0 bases; bases outside gene matches: 13. The CDR3 length is 17 residues. The germline gives CDR1 MGHDK, CDR2 SYGVNS. The CDR3 reads CASSPEGPGGYSYEQYF. The DNA for the CDR3 is TGTGCCAGCAGTCCGGAGGGGCCCGGGGGGTACTCCTACGAGCAGTACTTC.

The V and J genes are TRBV9 and TRBJ1-4; D is perhaps TRBD1 (5 bases). CDR1 and CDR2 from the germline V gene are SGDLS and YYNGEE. The CDR3 covers 14 residues. The V end lost 0 bases, the J end lost 7 bases, and 10 bases lay between the germline ends. CDR3: CASSVVGDSEKLFF. The CDR3 bases are TGTGCCAGCAGCGTAGTCGGGGACTCTGAAAAACTGTTTTTT.

V usage is TRBV30 and J usage is TRBJ2-3, with TRBD2 matching 9 bases. The junction had 11 bases not matched to a gene; V was cut back by 3 bases and J by 7 bases. The CDR3 has 15 residues. The V gene's germline CDR1 is GTSNPN and CDR2 SVGIG (reference sequence). DNA of the CDR3: TGTGCCTGGAGCGCTGGGGCGGGAGGGCCAAATACGCAGTATTTT. This codes for CAWSAGAGGPNTQYF.